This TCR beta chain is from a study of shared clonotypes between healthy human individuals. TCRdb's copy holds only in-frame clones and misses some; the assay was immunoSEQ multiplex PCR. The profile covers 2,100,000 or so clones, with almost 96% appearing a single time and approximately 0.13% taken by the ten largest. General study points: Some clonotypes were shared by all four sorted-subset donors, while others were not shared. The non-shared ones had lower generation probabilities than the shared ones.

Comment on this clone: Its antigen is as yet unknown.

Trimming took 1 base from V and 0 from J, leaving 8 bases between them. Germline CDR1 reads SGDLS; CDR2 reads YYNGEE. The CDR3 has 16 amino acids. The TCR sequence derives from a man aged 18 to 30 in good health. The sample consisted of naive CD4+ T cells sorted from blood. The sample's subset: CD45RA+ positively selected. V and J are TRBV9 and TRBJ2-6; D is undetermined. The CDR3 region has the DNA TGTGCCAGCAGCGTACCAGGTTACTCTGGGGCCAACGTCCTGACTTTC. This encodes CASSVPGYSGANVLTF. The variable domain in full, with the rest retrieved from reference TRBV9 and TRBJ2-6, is DSGVTQTPKHLITATGQRVTLRCSPRSGDLSVYWYQQSLDQGLQFLIQYYNGEERAKGNILERFSAQQFPDLHSELNLSSLELGDSALYFCASSVPGYSGANVLTFGAGSRLTVL.